The clone carrying this T cell receptor (beta chain) appeared many times. Trimming cost V 6 bases and J 2 bases; bases outside gene matches: 13. Germline V gives CDR1 DFQATT, CDR2 SNEGSKA (reference sequence). The CDR3 extends over 17 amino acids. The sample is drawn from a study of identical twins. One entry per CDR3 protein, called by TCRdb with MiXCR from the 5' RACE reads. Of hundreds of thousands of distinct CDR3 sequences in the sample, more than 20% are singletons; the top ten hold around 3%. The same data also went into a second study, on T cells expressing NK-cell markers. That source notes: In sorted CD3+CD56+NKG2C+, CD3+CD56+NKG2C- and CD3+CD56-NKG2C+ T cells, TCR beta repertoires were obtained. In a group of about 6 donors, dominant NKG2C+ clonotypes represented about 1.0-8% of CD8+ T cells.

The TCR sequence derives from a woman between 18 and 29 years old in good health. The sequenced sample was CD4+ T cells sorted from blood. This chain joins TRBV20-1 and TRBJ2-7; 13 nucleotides match TRBD2. As DNA, the CDR3 is TGCAGTGCCCCCACCGGGACTAGCGGGGTGGGGGCCTACGAGCAGTACTTC. The encoded protein is CSAPTGTSGVGAYEQYF.